The 4 T cell receptor beta chains presented below share a single source sample, sequenced in a study of T cells expressing NK-cell markers. One entry per CDR3 protein, without DNA, is what TCRdb gives after re-calling the 5' RACE reads. This sample's clone table lists some 500,000 distinct CDR3 sequences. The sample comprised blood T cells: a sorted CD56 or NKG2C T cell subset, CD4+ or CD8+ T cells, or bulk PBMC T cells (not recorded which). These receptors originate from a woman aged 45-65 years in good health.

CDR3 loop: CSVNDGNYQPQHF. This rearrangement joins TRBV29-1 to TRBJ1-5; TCRdb selects TRBD1, and the lack of DNA leaves this call unchecked. This CDR3 has 13 amino acids. Germline assignment: CDR1 SQVTM and CDR2 ANQGSEA.

V usage is TRBV12-3 or TRBV12-4 and J usage is TRBJ1-5. There are 16 residues in the CDR3. CDR3 region: CASSLRLADSNQPQHF.

The chain couples TRBV5-1 to TRBJ2-5. The CDR3 runs 12 residues. CDR1 is SGHRS and CDR2 is YFSETQ in the germline V gene. The CDR3 here is CASSLALETQYF.

This chain joins TRBV24-1 and TRBJ2-2; the D gene TCRdb calls, TRBD2, cannot be checked with no DNA. Germline V CDR1 and CDR2: KGHDR, SFDVKD. This CDR3 is 18 amino acids long. This CDR3 reads CATSQPGLAGDRTGELFF.